A selection of T cell receptor beta chains follows, all from one sample in a study of T cell repertoires in aging, cancer and after chemotherapy. TCRdb processed the multiplex PCR reads anew with MiXCR; each CDR3 protein has one entry. The repertoire holds 5,500 to 7,000 distinct CDR3 sequences, about 32% seen once, with about 7.5% in the top ten. Sequencing was performed on blood. These TCRs come from a human donor with a blood cancer. Each CDR3 is given with its conserved first and last residue. The order of the fields is J gene, clone size, V gene, D gene, CDR3 DNA, CDR3 protein. A D gene is named only where the DNA matches it firmly. Not every row has a clone size; where given, it reads once, few, many or a size class.

TRBJ1-2	-	TRBV7-2	TRBD1	TGTGCCAGCACCCCGGACAGGGTCAATGGCTACACCTTC	CASTPDRVNGYTF
TRBJ2-5	medium-sized	TRBV19	TRBD1	TGTGCCAGTAGTAGTCAACAGGGGGCCCGGTACCAAGAGACCCAGTACTTC	CASSSQQGARYQETQYF
TRBJ2-1	few	TRBV10-3	TRBD2	TGTGCCATCAGTCACTGGGTAGCGGGGGCAAACAATGAGCAGTTCTTC	CAISHWVAGANNEQFF
TRBJ2-3	-	TRBV7-6	TRBD2	TGCGCCAGCAGCTTGGCCGGGGGGTACGCAGATACGCAGTATTTT	CASSLAGGYADTQYF
TRBJ2-7	medium-sized	TRBV18	TRBD1	TGTGCCAGCTCACCACCGGGACAGGGATACGAGCAGTACTTC	CASSPPGQGYEQYF
TRBJ1-6	few	TRBV20-1	-	TGCAGTGCTAGAGATTATTATTCACCCCTCCACTTT	CSARDYYSPLHF
TRBJ2-3	few	TRBV11-2	TRBD2	TGTGCCAGCAGCTTACGCGGGAGGAACGCAGATACGCAGTATTTT	CASSLRGRNADTQYF
TRBJ2-1	-	TRBV6-1	TRBD2	TGTGCCAGCGAGCGGGAGTACTCCTACAATGAGCAGTTCTTC	CASEREYSYNEQFF
TRBJ2-5	few	TRBV12-3/TRBV12-4	TRBD1	TGTGCCAGCAGGACAGGGGACGAGACCCAGTACTTC	CASRTGDETQYF
TRBJ1-6	-	TRBV11-2	TRBD1	TGTGCCAGCAGACAACACAGGGGCGAGCCCCTCCACTTT	CASRQHRGEPLHF
TRBJ2-2	medium-sized	TRBV5-5	-	TGTGCCAGCAGGGTCTCGGGTCTTGCCGGGGAGCTGTTTTTT	CASRVSGLAGELFF
TRBJ1-1	-	TRBV10-3	-	TGTGCCATCACACAGGGCTCTTACACTGAAGCTTTCTTT	CAITQGSYTEAFF
TRBJ1-4	-	TRBV20-1	TRBD1	TGCAGTGCTAGACAGCAAACAGGGGTAATCGATGAAAAACTGTTTTTT	CSARQQTGVIDEKLFF
TRBJ2-5	few	TRBV24-1	TRBD2	TGTGCCACCAGTGATTCCGGACTAGCGGGGAAACAAGAGACCCAGTACTTC	CATSDSGLAGKQETQYF
TRBJ2-1	medium-sized	TRBV20-1	-	TGCAGTGCCTCAGGGATTGCGGATGAGCAGTTCTTC	CSASGIADEQFF
TRBJ1-1	few	TRBV7-2	-	TGTGCCAGCAGCCCCGGGGGGGAGAACACTGAAGCTTTCTTT	CASSPGGENTEAFF
TRBJ2-1	-	TRBV20-1	-	TGCAGTGCCCCCTCCCGGACTTCGGGGGATGAGCAGTTCTTC	CSAPSRTSGDEQFF
TRBJ2-4	medium-sized	TRBV29-1	-	TGCAGCGTCGGGACGGTTGTTCGAGTGGCCAAAAACATTCAGTACTTC	CSVGTVVRVAKNIQYF
TRBJ2-7	-	TRBV20-1	-	TGCAGTGCTAGAGGTGGTAGGGAACTCTCCTACGAGCAGTACTTC	CSARGGRELSYEQYF
TRBJ2-1	-	TRBV7-2	-	TGTGCCAGGAGCCAGCCTTACCCTCCTCGCGGGGGCTCACCCTGGAATGAGCAGTTCTTC	CARSQPYPPRGGSPWNEQFF
TRBJ1-6	-	TRBV5-5	-	TGCGCCAGCAGCTTGGGAATTTCGGGTAGCTATTCACCCCTCCACTTT	CASSLGISGSYSPLHF